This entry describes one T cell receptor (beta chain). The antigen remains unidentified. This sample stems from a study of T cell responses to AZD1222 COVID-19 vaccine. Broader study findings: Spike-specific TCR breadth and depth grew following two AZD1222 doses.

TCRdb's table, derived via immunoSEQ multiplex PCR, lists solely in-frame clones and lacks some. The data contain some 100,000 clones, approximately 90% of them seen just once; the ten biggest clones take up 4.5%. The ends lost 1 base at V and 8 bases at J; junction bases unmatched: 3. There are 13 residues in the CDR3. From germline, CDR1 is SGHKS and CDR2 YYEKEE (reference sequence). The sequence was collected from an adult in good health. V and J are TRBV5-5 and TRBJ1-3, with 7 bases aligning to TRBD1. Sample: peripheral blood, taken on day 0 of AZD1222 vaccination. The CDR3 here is CASSLTGADTIYF. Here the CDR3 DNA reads TGTGCCAGCAGCTTGACAGGGGCAGACACCATATATTTT.